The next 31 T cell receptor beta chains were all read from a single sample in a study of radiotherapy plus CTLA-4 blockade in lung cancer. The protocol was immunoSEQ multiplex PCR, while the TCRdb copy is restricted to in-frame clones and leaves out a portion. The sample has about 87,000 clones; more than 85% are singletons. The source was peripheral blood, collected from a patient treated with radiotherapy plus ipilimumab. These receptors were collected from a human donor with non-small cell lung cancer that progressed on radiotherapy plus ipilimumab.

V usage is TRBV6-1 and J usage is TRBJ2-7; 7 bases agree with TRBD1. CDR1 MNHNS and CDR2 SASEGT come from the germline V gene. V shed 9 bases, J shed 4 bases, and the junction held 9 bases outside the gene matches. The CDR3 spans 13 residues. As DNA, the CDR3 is TGTGCCAGTGGACAGGCCGGCCTGTACGAGCAGTACTTC. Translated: CASGQAGLYEQYF.

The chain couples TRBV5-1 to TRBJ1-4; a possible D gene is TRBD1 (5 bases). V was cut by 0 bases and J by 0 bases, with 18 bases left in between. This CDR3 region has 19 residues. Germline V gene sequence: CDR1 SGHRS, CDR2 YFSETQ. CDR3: CASSLGRAGRAATNEKLFF. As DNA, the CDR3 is TGCGCCAGCAGCTTGGGCAGGGCAGGCAGAGCCGCAACTAATGAAAAACTGTTTTTT.

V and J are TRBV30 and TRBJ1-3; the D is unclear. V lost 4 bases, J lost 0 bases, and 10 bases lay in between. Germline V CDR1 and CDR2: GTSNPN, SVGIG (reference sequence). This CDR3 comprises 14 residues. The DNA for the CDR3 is TGTGCCTGGACCCCAGGTGCCTCTGGAAACACCATATATTTT. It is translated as CAWTPGASGNTIYF. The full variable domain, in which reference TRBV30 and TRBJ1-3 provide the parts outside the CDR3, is SQTIHQWPATLVQPVGSPLSLECTVEGTSNPNLYWYRQAAGRGLQLLFYSVGIGQISSEVPQNLSASRPQDRQFILSSKKLLLSDSGFYLCAWTPGASGNTIYFGEGSWLTVV.

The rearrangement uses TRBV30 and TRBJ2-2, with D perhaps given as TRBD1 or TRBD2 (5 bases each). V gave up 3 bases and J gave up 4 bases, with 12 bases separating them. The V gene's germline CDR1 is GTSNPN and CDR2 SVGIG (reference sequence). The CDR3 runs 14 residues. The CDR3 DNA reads TGTGCCTGGAGCTGGGGGAGAGTCACCGGGGAGCTGTTTTTT. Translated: CAWSWGRVTGELFF.

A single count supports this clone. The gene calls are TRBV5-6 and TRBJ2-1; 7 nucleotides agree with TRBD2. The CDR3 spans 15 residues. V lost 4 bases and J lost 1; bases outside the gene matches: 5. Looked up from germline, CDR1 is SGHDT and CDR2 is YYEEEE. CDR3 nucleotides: TGTGCCAGCAGCATCGGGCGGGAGTCCTACAATGAGCAGTTCTTC. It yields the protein CASSIGRESYNEQFF. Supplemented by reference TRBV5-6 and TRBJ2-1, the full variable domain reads DAGVTQSPTHLIKTRGQQVTLRCSPKSGHDTVSWYQQALGQGPQFIFQYYEEEERQRGNFPDRFSGHQFPNYSSELNVNALLLGDSALYLCASSIGRESYNEQFFGPGTRLTVL.

CDR3 in DNA: TGCAGCGTTTTAATGGACAGGGAGGGCTATGGCTACACCTTC. This translates into CSVLMDREGYGYTF. This chain joins TRBV29-1 and TRBJ1-2, with 8 positions matching TRBD1. The germline V gene encodes CDR1 SQVTM and CDR2 ANQGSEA. Unmatched junction bases numbered 9, after V lost 5 bases and J lost 4 bases. This CDR3 contains 14 residues. Full variable domain (rest looked up from reference TRBV29-1 and TRBJ1-2): SAVISQKPSRDICQRGTSLTIQCQVDSQVTMMFWYRQQPGQSLTLIATANQGSEATYESGFVIDKFPISRPNLTFSTLTVSNMSPEDSSIYLCSVLMDREGYGYTFGSGTRLTVV.

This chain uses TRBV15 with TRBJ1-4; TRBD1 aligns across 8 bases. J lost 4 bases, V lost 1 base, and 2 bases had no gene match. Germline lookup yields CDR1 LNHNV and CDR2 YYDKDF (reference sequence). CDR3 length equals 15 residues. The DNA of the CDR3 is TGTGCCACCAGCAGAGGGGGACAGGTTAATGAAAAACTGTTTTTT. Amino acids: CATSRGGQVNEKLFF.

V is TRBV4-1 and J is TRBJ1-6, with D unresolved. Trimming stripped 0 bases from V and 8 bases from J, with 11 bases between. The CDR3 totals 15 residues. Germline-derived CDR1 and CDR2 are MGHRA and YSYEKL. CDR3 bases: TGCGCCAGCAGCCAAGATGCGGGAAACTATTCACCCCTCCACTTT. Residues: CASSQDAGNYSPLHF.

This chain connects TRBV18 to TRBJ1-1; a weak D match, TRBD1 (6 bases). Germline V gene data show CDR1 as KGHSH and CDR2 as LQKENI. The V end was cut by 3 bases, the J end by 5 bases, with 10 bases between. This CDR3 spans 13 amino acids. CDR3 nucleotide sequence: TGTGCCAGCTCACCGGCAGGGGTGACTGAAGCTTTCTTT. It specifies CASSPAGVTEAFF.

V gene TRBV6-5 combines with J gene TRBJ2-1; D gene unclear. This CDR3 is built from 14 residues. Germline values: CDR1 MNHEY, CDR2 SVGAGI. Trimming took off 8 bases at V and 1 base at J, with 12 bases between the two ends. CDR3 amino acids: CASATAFSYNEQFF. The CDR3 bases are TGTGCCAGCGCGACCGCCTTTTCCTACAATGAGCAGTTCTTC.

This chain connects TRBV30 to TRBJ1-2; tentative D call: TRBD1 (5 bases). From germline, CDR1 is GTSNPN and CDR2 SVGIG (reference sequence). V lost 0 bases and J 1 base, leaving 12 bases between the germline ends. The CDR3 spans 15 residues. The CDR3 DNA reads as TGTGCCTGGAGTGTACTTTCAGGGATTAACTATGGCTACACCTTC. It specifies CAWSVLSGINYGYTF.

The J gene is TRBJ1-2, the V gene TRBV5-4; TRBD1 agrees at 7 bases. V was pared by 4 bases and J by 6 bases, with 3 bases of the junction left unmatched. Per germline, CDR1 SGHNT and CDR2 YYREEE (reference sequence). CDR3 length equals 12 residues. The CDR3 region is CASSLQGDGYTF. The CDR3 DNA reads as TGTGCCAGCAGCCTCCAGGGGGATGGCTACACCTTC.

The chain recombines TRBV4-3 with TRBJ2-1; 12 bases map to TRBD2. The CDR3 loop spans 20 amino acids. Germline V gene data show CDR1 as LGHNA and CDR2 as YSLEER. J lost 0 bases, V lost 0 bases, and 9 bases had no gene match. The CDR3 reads CASSQDGLAGPSSSYNEQFF. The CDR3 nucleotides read TGCGCCAGCAGCCAAGATGGACTAGCGGGGCCATCGAGCTCCTACAATGAGCAGTTCTTC.

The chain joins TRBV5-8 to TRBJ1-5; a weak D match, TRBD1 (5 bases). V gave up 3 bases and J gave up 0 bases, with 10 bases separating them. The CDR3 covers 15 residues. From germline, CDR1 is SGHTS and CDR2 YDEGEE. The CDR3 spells CASSSHQGSNQPQHF. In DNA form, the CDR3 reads TGTGCCAGCAGCTCACATCAGGGTAGCAATCAGCCCCAGCATTTT.

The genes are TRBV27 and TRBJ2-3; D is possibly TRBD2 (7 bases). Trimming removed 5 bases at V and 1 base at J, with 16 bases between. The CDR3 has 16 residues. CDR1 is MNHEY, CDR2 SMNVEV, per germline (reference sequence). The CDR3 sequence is CASSPRGRGGTDTQYF. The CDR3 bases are TGTGCCAGCAGTCCTAGGGGGAGGGGGGGCACAGATACGCAGTATTTT.

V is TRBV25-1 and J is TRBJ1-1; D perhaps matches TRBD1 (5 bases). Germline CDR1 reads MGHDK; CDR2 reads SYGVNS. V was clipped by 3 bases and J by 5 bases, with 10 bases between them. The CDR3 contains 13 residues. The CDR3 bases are TGTGCCAGCAGTGATCAGGGAAAAACTGAAGCTTTCTTT. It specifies CASSDQGKTEAFF.

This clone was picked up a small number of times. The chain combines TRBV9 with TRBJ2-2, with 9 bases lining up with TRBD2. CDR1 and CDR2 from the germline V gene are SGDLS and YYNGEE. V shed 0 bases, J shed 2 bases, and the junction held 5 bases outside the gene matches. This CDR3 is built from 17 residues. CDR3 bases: TGTGCCAGCAGCGTAGGGCTAGCGGGGTTCAACACCGGGGAGCTGTTTTTT. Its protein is CASSVGLAGFNTGELFF.

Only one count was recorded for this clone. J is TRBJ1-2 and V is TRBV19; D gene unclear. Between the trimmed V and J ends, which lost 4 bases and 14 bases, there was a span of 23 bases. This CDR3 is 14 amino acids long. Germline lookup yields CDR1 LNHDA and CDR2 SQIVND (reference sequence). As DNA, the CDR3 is TGTGCCAGTAGTACGTTACAGATCTTAAGGGTGTATACCTTC. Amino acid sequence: CASSTLQILRVYTF.

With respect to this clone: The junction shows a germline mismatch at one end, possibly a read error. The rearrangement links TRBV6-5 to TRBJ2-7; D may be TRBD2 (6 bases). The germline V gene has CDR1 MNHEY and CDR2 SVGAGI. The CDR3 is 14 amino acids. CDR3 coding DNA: TGTGCCAGCAGCTACTGGGGGGAAGGCTACGAGCAGTACTTC. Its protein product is CASSYWGEGYEQYF.

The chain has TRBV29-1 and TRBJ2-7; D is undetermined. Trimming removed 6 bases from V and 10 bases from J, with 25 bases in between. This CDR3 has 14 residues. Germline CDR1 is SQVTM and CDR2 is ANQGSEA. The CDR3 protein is CSVIVTDIVGVQYF. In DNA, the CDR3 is TGCAGCGTCATAGTTACAGATATCGTTGGTGTCCAGTACTTC.

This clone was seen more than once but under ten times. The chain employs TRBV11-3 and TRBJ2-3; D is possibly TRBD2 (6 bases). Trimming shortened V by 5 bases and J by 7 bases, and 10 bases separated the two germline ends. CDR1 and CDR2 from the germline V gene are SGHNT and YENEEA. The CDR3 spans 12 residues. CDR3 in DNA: TGTGCCAGCAGCCCGACTAGTTATACGCAGTATTTT. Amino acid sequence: CASSPTSYTQYF. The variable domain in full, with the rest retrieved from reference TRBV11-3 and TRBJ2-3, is EAGVVQSPRYKIIEKKQPVAFWCNPISGHNTLYWYLQNLGQGPELLIRYENEEAVDDSQLPKDRFSAERLKGVDSTLKIQPAELGDSAVYLCASSPTSYTQYFGPGTRLTVL.

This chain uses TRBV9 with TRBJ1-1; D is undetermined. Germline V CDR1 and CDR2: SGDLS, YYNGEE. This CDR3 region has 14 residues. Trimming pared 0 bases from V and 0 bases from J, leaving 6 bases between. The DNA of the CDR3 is TGTGCCAGCAGCGTAGCCCCGTTGAACACTGAAGCTTTCTTT. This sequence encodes CASSVAPLNTEAFF.

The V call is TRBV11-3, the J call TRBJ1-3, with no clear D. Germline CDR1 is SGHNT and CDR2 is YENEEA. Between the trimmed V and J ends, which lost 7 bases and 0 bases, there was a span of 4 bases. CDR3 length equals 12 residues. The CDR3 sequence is CASTSSGNTIYF. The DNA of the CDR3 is TGTGCCAGCACCTCCTCTGGAAACACCATATATTTT.

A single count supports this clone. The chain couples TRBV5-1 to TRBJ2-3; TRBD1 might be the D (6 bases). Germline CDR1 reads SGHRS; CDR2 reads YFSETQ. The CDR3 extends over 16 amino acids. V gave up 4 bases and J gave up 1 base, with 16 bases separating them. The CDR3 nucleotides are TGCGCCAGCAGCGGGGGCTACGGACTGGGCACAGATACGCAGTATTTT. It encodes CASSGGYGLGTDTQYF.

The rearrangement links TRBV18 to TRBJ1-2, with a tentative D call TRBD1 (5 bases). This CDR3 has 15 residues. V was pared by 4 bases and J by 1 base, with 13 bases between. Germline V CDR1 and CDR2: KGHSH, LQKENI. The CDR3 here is CASSQAGTDNYGYTF. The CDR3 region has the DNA TGTGCCAGCTCACAAGCCGGGACTGATAACTATGGCTACACCTTC.

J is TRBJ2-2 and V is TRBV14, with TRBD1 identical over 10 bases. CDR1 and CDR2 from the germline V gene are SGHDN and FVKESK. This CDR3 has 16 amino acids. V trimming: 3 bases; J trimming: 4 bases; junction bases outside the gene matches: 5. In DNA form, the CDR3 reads TGTGCCAGCAGCCAGGGACAGGGGATAAGCACCGGGGAGCTGTTTTTT. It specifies CASSQGQGISTGELFF. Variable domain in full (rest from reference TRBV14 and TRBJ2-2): EAGVTQFPSHSVIEKGQTVTLRCDPISGHDNLYWYRRVMGKEIKFLLHFVKESKQDESGMPNNRFLAERTGGTYSTLKVQPAELEDSGVYFCASSQGQGISTGELFFGEGSRLTVL.

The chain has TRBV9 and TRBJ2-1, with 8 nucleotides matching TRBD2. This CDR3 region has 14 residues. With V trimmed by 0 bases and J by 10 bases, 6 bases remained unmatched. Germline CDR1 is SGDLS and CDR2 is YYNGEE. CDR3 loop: CASSVAGGPREQFF. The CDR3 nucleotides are TGTGCCAGCAGCGTAGCGGGAGGGCCGCGGGAGCAGTTCTTC. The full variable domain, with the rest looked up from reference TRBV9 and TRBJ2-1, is DSGVTQTPKHLITATGQRVTLRCSPRSGDLSVYWYQQSLDQGLQFLIQYYNGEERAKGNILERFSAQQFPDLHSELNLSSLELGDSALYFCASSVAGGPREQFFGPGTRLTVL.

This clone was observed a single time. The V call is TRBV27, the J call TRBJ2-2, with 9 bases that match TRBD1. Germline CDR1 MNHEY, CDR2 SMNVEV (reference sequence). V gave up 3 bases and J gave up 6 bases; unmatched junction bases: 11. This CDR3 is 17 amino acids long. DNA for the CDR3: TGTGCCAGCAGTTTCTTTCCGGGACAGGGAGTGGCCGGGGAGCTGTTTTTT. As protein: CASSFFPGQGVAGELFF.

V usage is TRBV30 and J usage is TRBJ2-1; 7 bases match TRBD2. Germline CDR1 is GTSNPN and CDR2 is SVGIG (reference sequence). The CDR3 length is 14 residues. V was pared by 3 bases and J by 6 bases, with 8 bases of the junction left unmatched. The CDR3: CAWRGKTSRNEQFF. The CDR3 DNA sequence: TGTGCCTGGAGGGGAAAGACTAGCCGCAATGAGCAGTTCTTC.

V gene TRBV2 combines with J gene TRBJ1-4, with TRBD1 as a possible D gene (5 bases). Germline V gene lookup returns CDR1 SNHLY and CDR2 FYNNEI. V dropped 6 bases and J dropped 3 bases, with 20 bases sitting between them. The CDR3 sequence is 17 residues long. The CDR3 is CASRRGVWDAPNEKLFF. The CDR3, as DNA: TGTGCCAGCAGAAGGGGAGTGTGGGACGCTCCTAATGAAAAACTGTTTTTT.

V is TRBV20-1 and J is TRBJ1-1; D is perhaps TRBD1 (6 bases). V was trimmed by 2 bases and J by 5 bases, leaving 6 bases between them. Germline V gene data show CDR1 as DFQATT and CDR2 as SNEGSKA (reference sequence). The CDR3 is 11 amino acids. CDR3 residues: CSARTGTEAFF. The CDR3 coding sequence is TGCAGTGCTAGAACAGGGACTGAAGCTTTCTTT.